The 8 T cell receptor beta chains below come from one sample, sequenced in a study of T cells in Graves' hyperthyroidism and ophthalmopathy. There were TCR beta CDR3 regions amplified from RNA transcripts. First-round RT-PCR targeting the TCR CDR3 was performed with the HTBI primer set. One entry per CDR3 protein, called by TCRdb with MiXCR from the multiplex PCR reads. The sample contains around 480,000 distinct CDR3 sequences, 14% of which appear only once. The sequencing input was blood. Receptors were obtained from a woman aged 18-35 years with Graves' hyperthyroidism.

This clonotype has a count of ten or more. The genes are TRBV12-3 or TRBV12-4 and TRBJ2-3, with D unresolved. The V end was cut by 6 bases, the J end by 4 bases, with 14 bases between. The CDR3 has 14 residues. The CDR3 reads CASRDQNRADTQYF. CDR3 nucleotide sequence: TGTGCCAGCAGAGATCAAAACCGGGCAGATACGCAGTATTTT.

J is TRBJ2-1 and V is TRBV10-3; D may be TRBD2 (5 bases). V lost 8 bases to trimming and J lost 6 bases, with 23 bases between them. Germline-derived CDR1 and CDR2 are ENHRY and SYGVKD. This CDR3 is 16 amino acids long. CDR3 bases: TGTGCCATCGGAGGTATAGCGCAAACGGCCTTCAATGAGCAGTTCTTC. Residues: CAIGGIAQTAFNEQFF.

This clonotype was seen more than once but under ten times. At one boundary the junction diverges from the germline segment, which might be a read error. This chain uses TRBV9 with TRBJ2-3, with D unresolved. Germline V gene data show CDR1 as SGDLS and CDR2 as YYNGEE. The length of the CDR3 is 15 residues. The CDR3 bases are TGTACCAGCAGCGTAAGCTGGGTGGCGACAGATACGCAGTATTTT. Protein: CTSSVSWVATDTQYF.

This clonotype was counted ten times or more. CDR3 sequence (DNA): TGTGCCAGCAGTCCGACGGGCCTAAACTATGGCTACACCTTC. It encodes CASSPTGLNYGYTF. This rearrangement joins TRBV27 to TRBJ1-2; no clear D. The V gene's germline CDR1 is MNHEY and CDR2 SMNVEV (reference sequence). The CDR3 covers 14 residues. Trimming stripped 5 bases from V and 2 bases from J, with 12 bases between.

This clonotype was seen repeatedly, ten times or more. The chain employs TRBV3-1 and TRBJ2-7; 9 bases are a match to TRBD2. The germline gives CDR1 LGHDT, CDR2 YNNKEL (reference sequence). V lost 0 bases, J lost 2 bases, and 2 bases stayed unmatched. The CDR3 is 15 amino acids. CDR3 DNA: TGTGCCAGCAGCCAAGAGGCTAGCGGGGCCTACGAGCAGTACTTC. It translates to CASSQEASGAYEQYF.

This clonotype has only a few counts. The V and J genes are TRBV3-1 and TRBJ1-2; 11 nucleotides agree with TRBD1. CDR3 length: 14 amino acids. The germline gives CDR1 LGHDT, CDR2 YNNKEL (reference sequence). After removal of 5 bases from V and 6 bases from J, the junction contained 5 bases not matched to a gene. CDR3 amino acids: CASSIGTGGHGYTF. In nucleotides, the CDR3 is TGTGCCAGCAGCATAGGGACAGGGGGGCATGGCTACACCTTC.

Many counts were recorded for this clonotype. The chain uses TRBV12-3 or TRBV12-4 and TRBJ2-2; D gene uncertain. The V end was cut by 7 bases, the J end by 2 bases, with 11 bases between. The CDR3 is 14 amino acids. The CDR3 loop is CASTPTHNTGELFF. The CDR3 DNA follows: TGTGCCAGCACCCCGACTCACAACACCGGGGAGCTGTTTTTT.

Many counts were recorded for this clonotype. The rearrangement uses TRBV12-3 or TRBV12-4 and TRBJ2-7; D possibly corresponds to TRBD2 (6 bases). There are 16 residues in the CDR3. Trimming cost V 5 bases and J 0 bases, with 17 bases left between them. The CDR3 loop reads CASSNLGGVLSYEQYF. The CDR3 coding sequence is TGTGCCAGCAGTAACTTGGGCGGGGTTCTCTCCTACGAGCAGTACTTC.